The 5 T cell receptor beta chains below come from one sample, sequenced in a study of OX40 agonist ivuxolimab in advanced cancers. Assay: immunoSEQ multiplex PCR; the TCRdb copy retains only in-frame clones and omits some. Of 90,000 or so clones listed, less than 95% were seen once; the top ten hold 8.4%. The sample was CD4+ or CD8+ T cells sorted from blood, taken in a trial of the OX40 agonist ivuxolimab. All receptors derive from an adult with an advanced solid tumor such as melanoma, head and neck, liver or kidney cancer.

The chain carries TRBV19 and TRBJ1-5, with 7 bases aligning to TRBD1. The CDR3 is 14 residues long. Germline trimming cut 5 bases from V and 6 bases from J; bases unmatched to any gene: 7. The germline CDR1 and CDR2 sequences are LNHDA and SQIVND (reference sequence). CDR3 residues: CASSPRDSGQPQHF. Here the CDR3 DNA reads TGTGCCAGTAGTCCCCGGGACAGCGGTCAGCCCCAGCATTTT.

The gene calls are TRBV7-9 and TRBJ1-3; no firm D call. This CDR3 has 16 amino acids. V was cut by 8 bases and J by 0 bases, with 17 bases left in between. Germline CDR1 reads SEHNR; CDR2 reads FQNEAQ (reference sequence). The CDR3 nucleotides read TGTGCCAGCGGGGTCGACGGTCCCTACTCTGGAAACACCATATATTTT. Its translation is CASGVDGPYSGNTIYF.

The rearrangement links TRBV6-6 to TRBJ2-1, with 11 bases matching TRBD2. Germline trimming cut 7 bases from V and 1 base from J; bases unmatched to any gene: 3. Germline CDR1 MNHNY, CDR2 SVGAGI (reference sequence). The CDR3 loop spans 15 amino acids. CDR3 nucleotides: TGTGCCAGCAAAAGACTAGCGGGGTCCTACAATGAGCAGTTCTTC. Its protein product is CASKRLAGSYNEQFF.

The V gene is TRBV4-3, the J gene TRBJ1-4; possible D gene TRBD1, 6 bases. This CDR3 region has 16 residues. Germline V gene sequence: CDR1 LGHNA, CDR2 YSLEER. Trimming shortened V by 0 bases and J by 8 bases, and 16 bases separated the two germline ends. The CDR3 bases are TGCGCCAGCAGCCAAGAGGGGGCCTGGGTTGGGGAAAAACTGTTTTTT. It codes for CASSQEGAWVGEKLFF.

This clone was counted once. The chain links TRBV27 to TRBJ1-1, with 7 nucleotides matching TRBD1. CDR3 size: 14 residues. With 3 bases clipped from V and 4 bases from J, the junction kept 5 bases outside the gene matches. Germline assignment: CDR1 MNHEY and CDR2 SMNVEV (reference sequence). The CDR3 region has the DNA TGTGCCAGCAGTTTGAATGCAGGGGGCACTGAAGCTTTCTTT. This encodes CASSLNAGGTEAFF.